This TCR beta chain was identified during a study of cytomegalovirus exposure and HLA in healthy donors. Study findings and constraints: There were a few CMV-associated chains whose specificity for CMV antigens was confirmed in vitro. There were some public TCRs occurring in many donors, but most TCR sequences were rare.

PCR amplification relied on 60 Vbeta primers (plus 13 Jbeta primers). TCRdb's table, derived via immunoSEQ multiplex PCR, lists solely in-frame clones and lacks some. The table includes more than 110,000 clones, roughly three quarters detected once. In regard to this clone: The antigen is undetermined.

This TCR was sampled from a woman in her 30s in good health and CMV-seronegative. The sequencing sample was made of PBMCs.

The CDR3 loop is CAWRSGGAYEQYF. Written as DNA, the CDR3 is TGTGCCTGGAGATCGGGGGGAGCGTACGAGCAGTACTTC. The chain joins TRBV30 to TRBJ2-7; 7 positions agree with TRBD2. V lost 3 bases to trimming and J lost 4 bases; unmatched junction nucleotides: 6. The germline CDR1 and CDR2 sequences are GTSNPN and SVGIG (reference sequence). There are 13 residues in the CDR3.